The source of this T cell receptor (beta chain) is a study of CD8 T cells in ankylosing spondylitis (dated by TCRdb to 2017 to 2019). Looking at the study overall: The study set out to find disease-linked TCR variants by profiling T cell receptor beta repertoires in ankylosing spondylitis patients and healthy donors. The full study cohort was made up of roughly 25 ankylosing spondylitis patients and 95 to 130 healthy donors. Peripheral blood samples were taken, and synovial fluid was additionally collected from ankylosing spondylitis patients. Results and caveats for the whole study, not just this receptor: The disease-linked clones had a CD8+ phenotype and were found at relatively low frequencies in peripheral blood. The disease-linked clones were reported to be significantly enriched in matched synovial fluid samples from ankylosing spondylitis patients. A TCR beta motif of seven or eight highly homologous amino acid variants appeared characteristic of blood from ankylosing spondylitis patients. Some TCR beta motif variants had previously been reported in synovial fluid and blood of reactive arthritis patients, which suggested common disease-initiation mechanisms.

This clonotype was seen repeatedly, ten times or more. Its antigen target is currently unknown. The input lacks base qualities; no much larger clone sits a single base away. The sample was run on an Illumina HiSeq 2500. Quantitative 5'-RACE with molecular barcodes was used to prepare TCR beta libraries. On the study's bioinformatics: Disease-linked TCR variants were identified with a new computational method built on a probabilistic model of VDJ rearrangement. TCRdb handled the public reads itself, with Q25 trimming in fastp and clone calling in MiXCR, and kept productive beta chains. Each CDR3 protein appears once, grouped with its most common genes and DNA. The V and J calls here are based on TCRdb, not the publication. The sample table lists about 500,000 distinct CDR3 sequences, 5.3% of them with a count of one. Together, the top ten hold roughly 3.3% of the sample. Trimming costs V 3 bases and J 10 bases, and their ends lie 9 bases apart. Including cysteine and phenylalanine, the CDR3 has 11 amino acids. Only the CDR3 DNA is retained, 33 bases long and in frame from the first base. Per the germline V gene (reference sequence), DFQATT is the CDR1 and SNEGSKA is the CDR2.

This chain joins TRBV20-1 to TRBJ1-4; no D gene call is confident. The sequence was collected from a male donor with ankylosing spondylitis. Sequenced material: blood, either unsorted or a sorted T cell fraction (not recorded which). The encoded CDR3 is CSASPSGKLFF. The nucleotide sequence reads as follows: TGCAGTGCTAGTCCCTCGGGAAAACTGTTTTTT.